This T cell receptor beta chain comes out of a study of blood T cell repertoires in COVID-19. The CDR3 spans 14 residues. V gave up 5 bases and J gave up 8 bases; unmatched junction bases: 7. CDR1 is LNHDA and CDR2 is SQIVND in the germline V gene (reference sequence). Per the original methods: Estimates of nucleated cell counts were drawn from the amplification of reference gene primers. The table came from immunoSEQ multiplex PCR; TCRdb's copy has only in-frame clones and leaves some out. That table supplies the V and J calls and clone size; D and trimming were determined from the DNA. The table shows 140,000 to 150,000 clones, with 80% to 90% occurring only once.

The gene calls are TRBV19 and TRBJ2-1; 9 bases are a match to TRBD1. The source is a woman in her 50s with acute or convalescent COVID-19. The specimen sequenced was peripheral blood. The CDR3 DNA is TGTGCCAGTAGTCCGGACAGGGGAGCTGATGAGCAGTTCTTC. This translates into CASSPDRGADEQFF.